This entry concerns a single T cell receptor beta chain. Its target is unknown. The CDR3 loop spans 15 amino acids. Germline V gene sequence: CDR1 SEHNR, CDR2 FQNEAQ (reference sequence). The V and J ends lost 1 base and 4 bases, in that order; junction bases with no gene match: 4. TCRdb's copy holds only in-frame clones and misses some; the assay was immunoSEQ multiplex PCR. This sample has more than 250,000 clones, with about 85% found just once. This sample was taken from a study of cytomegalovirus exposure and HLA in healthy donors. Findings and limits, study-wide: It was found in a later analysis that first-cohort TCR clusters tended to co-occur in the 90 to 150 validation repertoires. The investigators catalogued 160 or so TCR beta chains as cytomegalovirus-associated. Specificity of a few CMV-associated chains for CMV antigens was verified in vitro.

The approximately 120-subject validation cohort, separate from the approximately 630-subject first cohort, included the donors. This chain connects TRBV7-9 to TRBJ1-3; 7 bases map to TRBD1. Sequencing was done on a sample of PBMCs. The source is a woman in her thirties in good health and CMV-seropositive. CDR3 protein: CASSLGTGEGNTIYF. The CDR3 nucleotides read TGTGCCAGCAGCTTAGGAACAGGGGAAGGAAACACCATATATTTT.